These 25 T cell receptor beta chains came from one sample sequenced in a study of cytomegalovirus exposure and HLA in healthy donors. Assay used: immunoSEQ multiplex PCR; TCRdb lists only in-frame clones, some missing. This sample yields 200,000 to 250,000 clones, of which around nine tenths are seen a single time; about 3% belongs to the top ten. The sequenced material came from PBMCs. The origin of the receptors is a young man in good health and CMV-seronegative.

This clone was detected only a few times. The V gene is TRBV7-9, the J gene TRBJ1-1; D is perhaps TRBD1 (6 bases). Looked up from germline, CDR1 is SEHNR and CDR2 is FQNEAQ (reference sequence). V gave up 3 bases and J gave up 4 bases, with 6 bases separating them. CDR3 size: 12 residues. CDR3 DNA sequence: TGTGCCAGCAGCTTGGGGGCCACTGAAGCTTTCTTT. It specifies CASSLGATEAFF.

CDR3: CASSSNTGNTEAFF. CDR3 DNA sequence: TGCGCCAGCAGCTCCAACACAGGGAACACTGAAGCTTTCTTT. The rearrangement uses TRBV5-1 and TRBJ1-1; maybe TRBD1 (5 bases). In germline, CDR1 is SGHRS, CDR2 YFSETQ. V was pared by 3 bases and J by 1 base, with 10 bases between. There are 14 residues in the CDR3.

The rearrangement uses TRBV29-1 and TRBJ2-3; 7 bases map to TRBD2. CDR3 size: 14 residues. Germline V gene lookup returns CDR1 SQVTM and CDR2 ANQGSEA. The trim removed 6 bases at V and 4 bases at J, leaving 10 bases unmatched. The CDR3 DNA reads TGCAGCGTAGCTAAGGGGAGGGCCGCAGATACGCAGTATTTT. Its protein product is CSVAKGRAADTQYF.

V is TRBV7-9 and J is TRBJ2-7; D is perhaps TRBD2 (6 bases). V was trimmed by 5 bases and J by 2 bases, leaving 13 bases between them. CDR1 is SEHNR and CDR2 is FQNEAQ in the germline V gene (reference sequence). The CDR3 sequence is 14 residues long. The DNA of the CDR3 is TGTGCCAGCAGCCTCCTGGAGGGACCCTACGAGCAGTACTTC. This encodes CASSLLEGPYEQYF.

The DNA of the CDR3 is TGTGCCACCAGCAGAGAGGCTCACACAGAGACCCAGTACTTC. The encoded protein is CATSREAHTETQYF. The J gene is TRBJ2-5, the V gene TRBV15; no clear D gene. This CDR3 is built from 14 residues. Per germline, CDR1 LNHNV and CDR2 YYDKDF (reference sequence). The germline V and J ends were trimmed by 0 bases and 4 bases, with 9 bases remaining between them. Looking up the rest from reference TRBV15 and TRBJ2-5 gives the full variable domain: DAMVIQNPRYQVTQFGKPVTLSCSQTLNHNVMYWYQQKSSQAPKLLFHYYDKDFNNEADTPDNFQSRRPNTSFCFLDIRSPGLGDTAMYLCATSREAHTETQYFGPGTRLLVL.

The chain has TRBV27 and TRBJ2-7; a possible D gene is TRBD1 (7 bases). V lost 3 bases, J lost 3 bases, and 15 bases lay in between. Germline V gene sequence: CDR1 MNHEY, CDR2 SMNVEV (reference sequence). This CDR3 comprises 15 residues. The CDR3 region is CASSLQGGRGYEQYF. The CDR3 region has the DNA TGTGCCAGCAGTTTGCAGGGGGGAAGGGGCTACGAGCAGTACTTC.

V usage is TRBV27 and J usage is TRBJ2-1; the match to TRBD2 covers 9 bases. This CDR3 spans 15 amino acids. Germline CDR1 is MNHEY and CDR2 is SMNVEV (reference sequence). V lost 7 bases, J lost 6 bases, and 10 bases stayed unmatched. For the CDR3, the DNA is TGTGCCAGCAATGGTCTAGCGGGGCCGGGCAATGAGCAGTTCTTC. Translation gives CASNGLAGPGNEQFF.

The chain uses TRBV6-1 and TRBJ2-5; D perhaps matches TRBD1 (6 bases). The CDR3 spans 13 residues. Trimming took 6 bases from V and 5 from J, leaving 13 bases between them. CDR1 MNHNS and CDR2 SASEGT come from the germline V gene. The CDR3 DNA reads as TGTGCCAGCAGGACACAGGGTTCGGAGACCCAGTACTTC. Translation gives CASRTQGSETQYF.

V gene TRBV27 combines with J gene TRBJ1-2; a possible D gene is TRBD1 (6 bases). This CDR3 has 12 amino acids. V was trimmed by 6 bases and J by 5 bases, leaving 10 bases between them. The germline V gene encodes CDR1 MNHEY and CDR2 SMNVEV (reference sequence). This CDR3 reads CASSRQGYGYTF. Here the CDR3 DNA reads TGTGCCAGCAGCCGGCAGGGGTATGGCTACACCTTC.

The chain carries TRBV7-2 and TRBJ1-4, with TRBD1 identical over 7 bases. From germline, CDR1 is SGHTA and CDR2 FQGNSA. The CDR3 runs 13 residues. Losses at the gene ends were 7 bases for V and 8 bases for J; bases not matched to a gene: 7. The CDR3, as DNA: TGTGCCAGCAAAGTCAGGGGGAGAGAAAAACTGTTTTTT. This sequence encodes CASKVRGREKLFF.

V gene TRBV5-4 combines with J gene TRBJ2-7; the D gene is possibly TRBD2 (6 bases). Looked up from germline, CDR1 is SGHNT and CDR2 is YYREEE (reference sequence). CDR3 length: 15 residues. The V gene lost 0 bases and the J gene lost 2 bases, with 12 bases spanning the gap. The DNA for the CDR3 is TGTGCCAGCAGCTTGGCGAGCGGGCTTCCCTACGAGCAGTACTTC. It yields the protein CASSLASGLPYEQYF.

In the case of this clone: Other DNA sequences in this specimen translate into the identical CDR3. This chain links TRBV10-3 with TRBJ2-2, with D maybe TRBD2 (6 bases). Per germline, CDR1 ENHRY and CDR2 SYGVKD. The CDR3 is 13 amino acids. The V and J ends lost 6 bases and 1 base respectively, with 6 bases between them. CDR3 sequence (DNA): TGTGCCATCAGGGGGGGGAACACCGGGGAGCTGTTTTTT. Amino acids: CAIRGGNTGELFF.

The J gene is TRBJ1-6, the V gene TRBV19, with D uncertain. Looked up from germline, CDR1 is LNHDA and CDR2 is SQIVND (reference sequence). The CDR3 covers 15 residues. V was pared by 1 base and J by 6 bases, with 10 bases between. The CDR3 DNA follows: TGTGCCAGTAGTATAGCGGGGTATAGTAATTCACCCCTCCACTTT. Protein product: CASSIAGYSNSPLHF.

The gene calls are TRBV7-2 and TRBJ2-7, with D perhaps matching TRBD1 (5 bases). V was trimmed by 2 bases and J by 0 bases, leaving 8 bases between them. The CDR3 is made up of 14 amino acids. Germline assignment: CDR1 SGHTA and CDR2 FQGNSA. The CDR3 DNA is TGTGCCAGCAGCTTACTGGGGCTCTCCTACGAGCAGTACTTC. Translating it yields CASSLLGLSYEQYF. Based on the CDR3 plus reference TRBV7-2 and TRBJ2-7, the full variable domain is GAGVSQSPSNKVTEKGKDVELRCDPISGHTALYWYRQSLGQGLEFLIYFQGNSAPDKSGLPSDRFSAERTGGSVSTLTIQRTQQEDSAVYLCASSLLGLSYEQYFGPGTRLTVT.

The chain employs TRBV18 and TRBJ1-1; D is uncertain. Germline CDR1 is KGHSH and CDR2 is LQKENI. The CDR3 runs to 13 residues. Trimming took off 7 bases at V and 3 bases at J, with 12 bases between the two ends. The CDR3 region is CASFRGADTEAFF. The CDR3 coding sequence is TGTGCCAGCTTCCGGGGAGCTGACACTGAAGCTTTCTTT.

The chain combines TRBV18 with TRBJ1-5; 10 nucleotides align to TRBD1. The CDR3 extends over 17 amino acids. With V trimmed by 5 bases and J by 4 bases, 11 bases remained unmatched. In germline, CDR1 is KGHSH, CDR2 LQKENI. CDR3 sequence: CASSDGLGQGRNQPQHF. CDR3 DNA: TGTGCCAGCTCAGACGGTTTGGGACAGGGGAGGAATCAGCCCCAGCATTTT.

The chain joins TRBV10-3 to TRBJ1-6; D is unclear. Germline assignment: CDR1 ENHRY and CDR2 SYGVKD. CDR3 length equals 14 residues. Trimming left V 5 bases short and J 5 bases short, with 10 bases between. CDR3 sequence (DNA): TGTGCCATCAGTCCGGGATCGGATAATTCACCCCTCCACTTT. Translation gives CAISPGSDNSPLHF.

The CDR3 loop reads CASSGTRGREQYF. In nucleotides, the CDR3 is TGCGCCAGCAGCGGGACTAGAGGTCGCGAGCAGTACTTC. The rearrangement uses TRBV4-1 and TRBJ2-7, with 8 bases that match TRBD2. The V gene end was trimmed by 5 bases and the J gene end by 6 bases; junction bases not matched to a gene: 6. The germline CDR1 and CDR2 sequences are MGHRA and YSYEKL. The CDR3 sequence is 13 residues long.

The chain carries TRBV5-4 and TRBJ2-1, with 8 bases that match TRBD2. CDR3 size: 15 residues. The germline CDR1 and CDR2 sequences are SGHNT and YYREEE (reference sequence). The J segment lost 4 bases and the V segment lost 7 bases, leaving 10 bases of the junction unmatched. The CDR3 DNA follows: TGTGCCAGCCCCTCGCGGGAGGAGGGGTACAATGAGCAGTTCTTC. It specifies CASPSREEGYNEQFF.

This clone appeared once. The genes are TRBV4-1 and TRBJ2-1, with 8 bases fitting TRBD2. Germline V gene sequence: CDR1 MGHRA, CDR2 YSYEKL. CDR3 size: 15 residues. V gave up 1 base and J gave up 6 bases; unmatched junction bases: 5. The CDR3 nucleotides are TGCGCCAGCAGCCAAGGTCCGGGGGGGCGCAATGAGCAGTTCTTC. Residues: CASSQGPGGRNEQFF.

The gene calls are TRBV11-3 and TRBJ2-1; 9 bases are shared with TRBD2. CDR1 SGHNT and CDR2 YENEEA come from the germline V gene. This CDR3 has 16 residues. V was pared by 1 base and J by 13 bases, with 14 bases of the junction left unmatched. For the CDR3, the DNA is TGTGCCAGCAGCTTAGGACCCCCGGGTAGCGGGGGTAAACAGTTCTTC. Protein product: CASSLGPPGSGGKQFF.

Only a few counts were recorded for this clone. V usage is TRBV19 and J usage is TRBJ2-3; tentative D call: TRBD2 (7 bases). The CDR3 runs to 12 residues. Trimming shortened V by 9 bases and J by 2 bases, and 9 bases separated the two germline ends. Germline CDR1 and CDR2: LNHDA and SQIVND (reference sequence). CDR3 in DNA: TGTGCCAGCGGGGGGCCCACAGATACGCAGTATTTT. Translation gives CASGGPTDTQYF.

The rearrangement links TRBV14 to TRBJ2-3, with D perhaps TRBD1 (6 bases). CDR3 length: 15 residues. Germline CDR1 is SGHDN and CDR2 is FVKESK. Trimming took 1 base from V and 0 from J, leaving 8 bases between them. The DNA of the CDR3 is TGTGCCAGCAGCCAAGGGACAGCCAGCACAGATACGCAGTATTTT. It encodes CASSQGTASTDTQYF.

This clone has just one count. The rearrangement joins TRBV9 to TRBJ1-2, with D maybe TRBD1 (6 bases). The CDR3 contains 13 residues. V was shortened by 1 base and J by 8 bases, with 12 bases between the two germline ends. Germline loops: CDR1 SGDLS, CDR2 YYNGEE. CDR3 residues: CASSVMGAGGYTF. CDR3 coding DNA: TGTGCCAGCAGCGTAATGGGGGCGGGCGGCTACACCTTC.

This chain joins TRBV19 and TRBJ2-3, with 7 bases that match TRBD1. This CDR3 comprises 15 residues. J was trimmed by 0 bases and V by 6 bases; bases with no gene match: 6. CDR1 and CDR2 from the germline V gene are LNHDA and SQIVND (reference sequence). The CDR3 sequence is CASRPGTVSTDTQYF. In DNA form, the CDR3 reads TGTGCCAGTAGACCCGGGACAGTTAGCACAGATACGCAGTATTTT.